This paragraph covers one T cell receptor beta chain sequence. Its antigen remains unknown. Time point of the sample: peripheral blood 6 weeks after treatment start. This entry comes from a study of PD-L1 blockade in urothelial cancer. Study-level background: About 90% of the roughly 30 patients were men whose urothelial cancer was bladder-origin. Researchers found blood samples held a median of roughly 140,000 T cells. Study-wide points: Clonality of blood TCR below the median before treatment predicted better survival.

Per the germline V gene, CDR1 is SGHDT and CDR2 is YYEEEE. V lost 0 bases and J lost 2; bases outside the gene matches: 9. This CDR3 spans 17 amino acids. Some clones are missing from TCRdb's copy, which holds only in-frame ones; the method was immunoSEQ multiplex PCR. The top ten clones hold 10% to 12% of a sample with tens of thousands of clones, approximately 89% of them seen once. The V and J genes are TRBV5-6 and TRBJ2-5; 8 bases fit TRBD1. The receptor was derived from a woman aged 55-70 years with urothelial cancer. Sequencing was performed on PBMCs, taken around atezolizumab (anti-PD-L1) treatment. The CDR3 region is CASSLDLGQAIQETQYF. The CDR3 DNA reads as TGTGCCAGCAGCTTGGACTTGGGACAGGCGATACAAGAGACCCAGTACTTC.